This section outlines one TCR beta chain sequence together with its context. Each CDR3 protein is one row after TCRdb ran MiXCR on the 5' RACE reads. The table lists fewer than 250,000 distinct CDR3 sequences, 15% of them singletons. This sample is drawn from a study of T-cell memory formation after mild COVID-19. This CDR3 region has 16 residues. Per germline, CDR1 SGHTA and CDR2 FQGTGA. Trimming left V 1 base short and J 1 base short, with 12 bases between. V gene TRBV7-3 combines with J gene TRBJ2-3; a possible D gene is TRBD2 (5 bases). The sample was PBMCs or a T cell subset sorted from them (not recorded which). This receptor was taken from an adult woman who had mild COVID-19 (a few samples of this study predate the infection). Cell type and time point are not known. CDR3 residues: CASSLSSSPGTDTQYF. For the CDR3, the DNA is TGTGCCAGCAGCTTAAGCTCTAGCCCCGGCACAGATACGCAGTATTTT.